The 15 T cell receptor beta chains listed next were all sequenced from one sample in a study of beta chain features in type 1 diabetes. Expressed TCRB transcripts were sequenced because the entire RNA isolate underwent reverse transcription. Only in-frame clones appear in the TCRdb table, and some are missing; sequencing was by immunoSEQ multiplex PCR. The sample has 430,000 or so clones, about an eighth seen once. Input material: naive CD4+ T cells from blood. These receptors came from a woman between 18 and 30 years old in good health.

This clone was detected only a few times. The chain has TRBV30 and TRBJ1-5; D may be TRBD1 (5 bases). The germline V and J ends were trimmed by 2 bases and 6 bases, with 11 bases remaining between them. This CDR3 spans 13 amino acids. The germline V gene has CDR1 GTSNPN and CDR2 SVGIG (reference sequence). The CDR3 spells CAWSTGGPQPQHF. The DNA for the CDR3 is TGTGCCTGGAGTACCGGGGGACCTCAGCCCCAGCATTTT. Full variable domain (remainder filled in from reference TRBV30 and TRBJ1-5): SQTIHQWPATLVQPVGSPLSLECTVEGTSNPNLYWYRQAAGRGLQLLFYSVGIGQISSEVPQNLSASRPQDRQFILSSKKLLLSDSGFYLCAWSTGGPQPQHFGDGTRLSIL.

The rearrangement uses TRBV5-1 and TRBJ2-7; the D gene is possibly TRBD1 (5 bases). CDR1 is SGHRS and CDR2 is YFSETQ in the germline V gene. CDR3 length: 14 amino acids. V was pared by 3 bases and J by 1 base, with 11 bases between. In DNA form, the CDR3 reads TGCGCCAGCAGCTATGGGGCAGGGTCCTACGAGCAGTACTTC. Translation: CASSYGAGSYEQYF.

The J gene is TRBJ2-1, the V gene TRBV4-2; D ambiguous. The CDR3 has 15 residues. Trimming removed 1 base from V and 8 bases from J, with 15 bases in between. The germline CDR1 and CDR2 sequences are LGHNA and YNFKEQ. The CDR3: CASSQGGTRFHEQFF. Written as DNA, the CDR3 is TGTGCCAGCAGCCAAGGGGGAACCAGGTTCCATGAGCAGTTCTTC.

This chain links TRBV7-2 with TRBJ2-2, with D perhaps TRBD1 (5 bases). Germline loops: CDR1 SGHTA, CDR2 FQGNSA. The CDR3 consists of 15 residues. Trimming took off 2 bases at V and 8 bases at J, with 15 bases between the two ends. This chain's CDR3 is CASSLSSTARGELFF. CDR3 DNA sequence: TGTGCCAGCAGCTTAAGTTCGACAGCCCGGGGGGAGCTGTTTTTT.

This chain uses TRBV7-8 with TRBJ1-4; D is unclear. Trimming cost V 7 bases and J 7 bases, with 16 bases left between them. Per germline, CDR1 SGHVS and CDR2 FQNEAQ. The CDR3 runs 14 residues. The CDR3 region has the DNA TGTGCCAGCATGGAGAGAGTTAGTAGTGAAAAACTGTTTTTT. It yields the protein CASMERVSSEKLFF.

The chain uses TRBV7-2 and TRBJ2-7, with 10 bases identical to TRBD2. V shed 3 bases, J shed 9 bases, and the junction held 8 bases outside the gene matches. Germline loops: CDR1 SGHTA, CDR2 FQGNSA. CDR3 size: 14 residues. The CDR3 is CASSLERGGRMQYV. The CDR3 DNA reads as TGTGCCAGCAGCTTGGAGCGGGGGGGACGGATGCAGTACGTC.

This sequence joins TRBV19 and TRBJ2-7; 9 bases agree with TRBD1. Germline trimming cut 6 bases from V and 6 bases from J; bases unmatched to any gene: 12. Germline CDR1 and CDR2: LNHDA and SQIVND (reference sequence). CDR3 size: 15 residues. CDR3 in DNA: TGTGCCAGTAGCCCTCACCCGGGACAGGGCTCCGAGCAGTACTTC. Protein product: CASSPHPGQGSEQYF.

This clone has only a few counts. The CDR3 coding sequence is TGTGCCAGCACCGCCTCCGGGGCCAACGTCCTGACTTTC. Its protein product is CASTASGANVLTF. The V gene is TRBV7-9, the J gene TRBJ2-6; D not resolved. The length of the CDR3 is 13 residues. V dropped 7 bases and J dropped 4 bases, with 8 bases sitting between them. Germline V lookup: CDR1 SEHNR, CDR2 FQNEAQ (reference sequence).

The chain carries TRBV2 and TRBJ1-1; the D gene is possibly TRBD1 (5 bases). Trimming removed 3 bases at V and 9 bases at J, with 14 bases between. This CDR3 has 13 residues. Germline values: CDR1 SNHLY, CDR2 FYNNEI. CDR3 coding DNA: TGTGCCAGCAGTGATGGGGGGAGTGGCCAAGCTTTCTTT. As protein: CASSDGGSGQAFF.

This chain joins TRBV29-1 and TRBJ2-3; tentative D call: TRBD2 (5 bases). The CDR3 has 16 residues. CDR1 is SQVTM, CDR2 ANQGSEA, per germline. With 3 bases removed from V and 2 bases from J, the gap between germline ends came to 18 bases. CDR3: CSVDRVAPASTDTQYF. The CDR3 DNA sequence: TGCAGCGTTGATCGTGTAGCGCCAGCATCCACAGATACGCAGTATTTT.

The table lists this clone with a few counts. This chain's CDR3 is CAWSPGLSSNQPQHF. In nucleotides, the CDR3 is TGTGCCTGGAGCCCAGGCCTGTCGAGCAATCAGCCCCAGCATTTT. The rearrangement joins TRBV30 to TRBJ1-5; D is undetermined. The CDR3 spans 15 residues. V shed 3 bases and J shed 1 base, with 13 bases lying between them. In germline, CDR1 is GTSNPN, CDR2 SVGIG (reference sequence).

The chain is built from TRBV5-4 and TRBJ2-7; D may match TRBD1 or TRBD2 (5 bases each). V lost 4 bases and J lost 0, with 8 bases in between. The length of the CDR3 is 13 residues. Germline CDR1 is SGHNT and CDR2 is YYREEE (reference sequence). CDR3: CASSRDPSYEQYV. The CDR3 nucleotides read TGTGCCAGCAGCCGGGACCCCTCCTACGAGCAGTACGTC.

The V call is TRBV7-2, the J call TRBJ2-5; maybe TRBD1 (6 bases). Trimming took 5 bases from V and 3 from J, leaving 10 bases between them. This CDR3 comprises 13 residues. The germline gives CDR1 SGHTA, CDR2 FQGNSA. CDR3 residues: CASSPGQKETQYF. CDR3 nucleotide sequence: TGTGCCAGCAGCCCCGGACAGAAAGAGACCCAGTACTTC.

The table lists this clone with a few counts. The chain employs TRBV6-6 and TRBJ1-1; unclear D gene. CDR1 is MNHNY, CDR2 SVGAGI, per germline (reference sequence). The length of the CDR3 is 13 residues. V dropped 6 bases and J dropped 1 base, with 9 bases sitting between them. In DNA form, the CDR3 reads TGTGCCAGCAGACCTAACAGGAACACTGAAGCTTTCTTT. This sequence encodes CASRPNRNTEAFF.

The chain uses TRBV7-2 and TRBJ2-1; 9 nucleotides align to TRBD2. Germline trimming cut 5 bases from V and 6 bases from J; bases unmatched to any gene: 8. This CDR3 contains 15 residues. CDR1 is SGHTA, CDR2 FQGNSA, per germline. The CDR3 sequence: CASSPSGRRANEQFF. The DNA for the CDR3 is TGTGCCAGCAGCCCCAGCGGGAGGCGGGCCAATGAGCAGTTCTTC. Combining the CDR3 with reference TRBV7-2 and TRBJ2-1 gives the whole variable domain GAGVSQSPSNKVTEKGKDVELRCDPISGHTALYWYRQSLGQGLEFLIYFQGNSAPDKSGLPSDRFSAERTGGSVSTLTIQRTQQEDSAVYLCASSPSGRRANEQFFGPGTRLTVL.